This T cell receptor beta chain was retrieved from a study of CD8+ T cells in alopecia areata. Study results and caveats: For lesional scalp, especially alopecia totalis/universalis, clonality was higher than in normal scalp. When scalp samples are sequenced, resident alphabeta T cells of normal skin are also captured.

The CDR3 loop spans 13 amino acids. V shed 6 bases and J 4 bases; nucleotides not matched to a gene: 3. Sequencing used cDNA as its template, made by extracting RNA and reverse transcribing it. Method: immunoSEQ multiplex PCR; TCRdb's copy keeps in-frame clones and lacks some. This sample carries around 60,000 clones, 44% of them seen once, and the ten largest clones take about 51%. It was from alopecia areata patients that lesional scalp punch biopsies and peripheral blood were collected. PBMCs yielded sorted CD4+ and CD8+ T cells. As for this clone: Its cognate antigen is unknown.

Sequencing was carried out using NKG2D-low CD8+ T cells sorted from blood. J is TRBJ1-1 and V is TRBV23-1; 9 bases map to TRBD1. TRBV23-1 is an open reading frame whose function is uncertain. The clonotype originates from a human donor with alopecia areata. The CDR3, as DNA: TGCGCCAGCAGGACAGGGGGAGCCACTGAAGCTTTCTTT. Translated, it gives CASRTGGATEAFF.